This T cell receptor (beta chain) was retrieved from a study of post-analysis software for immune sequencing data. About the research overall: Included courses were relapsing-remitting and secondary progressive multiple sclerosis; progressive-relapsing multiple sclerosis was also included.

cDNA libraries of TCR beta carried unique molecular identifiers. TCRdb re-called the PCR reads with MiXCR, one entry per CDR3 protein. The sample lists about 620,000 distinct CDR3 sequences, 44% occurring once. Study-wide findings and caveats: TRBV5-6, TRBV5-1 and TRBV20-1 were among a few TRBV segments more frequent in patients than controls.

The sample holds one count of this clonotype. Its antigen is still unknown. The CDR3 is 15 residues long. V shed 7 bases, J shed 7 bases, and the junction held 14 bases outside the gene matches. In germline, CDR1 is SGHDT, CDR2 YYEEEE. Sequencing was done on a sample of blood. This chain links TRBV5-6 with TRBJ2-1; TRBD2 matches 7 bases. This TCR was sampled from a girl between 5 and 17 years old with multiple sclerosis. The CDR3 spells CASAPHGLEANEQFF. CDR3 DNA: TGTGCCAGCGCTCCACATGGACTAGAAGCAAATGAGCAGTTCTTC. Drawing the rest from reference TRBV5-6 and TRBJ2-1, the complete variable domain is DAGVTQSPTHLIKTRGQQVTLRCSPKSGHDTVSWYQQALGQGPQFIFQYYEEEERQRGNFPDRFSGHQFPNYSSELNVNALLLGDSALYLCASAPHGLEANEQFFGPGTRLTVL.